This T cell receptor (beta chain) was identified during a study of blood T cell repertoires in COVID-19 (TCRdb year 2020). Background for the entire study: The collaborator samples originated in the United States, Italy and Spain and spanned the acute and convalescent phases of COVID-19. Subjects who had been exposed to COVID-19, were actively infected with it, or had recovered from it provided the deeply sampled blood TCRbeta repertoires that made up the dataset. A freely available public database, intended as a resource for researchers studying the immune response to SARS-CoV-2, is where the repertoires were released. The prospective study material was composed of cDNA or gDNA derived from T cells, B-cell-depleted T cells, or PBMCs. Where available, HLA class I and class II types were obtained from metadata supplied by the sample provider rather than from assay-based typing. Samples came from the ongoing ImmuneRACE study (first 160 participants) plus 1,254 subjects from 6 global collaborators. A de-identified subject ID, COVID-19 status, age in years and sex were almost always included in the sample metadata.

Of note for this clone: The clone's antigen remains unknown. No clone much larger than this one lies a single base away; base qualities are absent.

The germline V gene (reference sequence) yields LNHDA for CDR1 and SQIVND for CDR2. After removal of 2 bases from V and 3 bases from J, the junction retains 8 bases not matched to a gene. The CDR3 runs 16 amino acids, cysteine and phenylalanine included. The kept DNA is CDR3 alone, 48 bases in frame from the first base. Enrolling through a virtual design, the prospective study's participants ranged in age from roughly 18 to 89 years and lived across roughly 24 United States geographic areas. To assign participants to cohorts, the prospective study relied on clinical history that participants themselves reported in a screening survey and a study questionnaire. Recovered participants in ImmuneRACE Cohort 3 were defined as having two consecutive negative NP/OP PCR tests, clearance from a healthcare professional, or resolution of symptoms. Mobile phlebotomists in the prospective study collected whole blood, serum and a nasopharyngeal or oropharyngeal swab from every participant. Over an approximately 2-month period, participants in the prospective study had the option of providing additional blood draws and questionnaires. Prospective study blood samples were shipped either frozen or at room temperature before DNA extraction.

What the authors observed across the whole study: The amount of clinical and demographic metadata varied by source and participant and was provided uncurated.

TCRbeta CDR3 regions were amplified from genomic DNA by means of the immunoSEQ Assay, a bias-controlled multiplex PCR. The original pipeline was this. Nucleated cell counts per sample were estimated from amplification of reference gene primers within the assay. To quantify the absolute abundance of each unique TCRbeta CDR3 rearrangement, sequence reads were collapsed and filtered. Productive Simpson clonality was computed per sample as the square root of Simpson's diversity index over productive rearrangements. TCRdb took over this immuneACCESS table, retaining in-frame rearrangements with V and J assigned. Such tables are incomplete; in checked studies, under half of the missing clones stem from an unresolved V gene, and the remainder is unexplained. V and J calls and clone size follow that table, whereas D and trimming were derived from the DNA. For this sample the table gives roughly 500,000 clones, of which 75% to 90% were detected only once. Approximately 8.3% of the sample is in the top ten clones.

The sequence was collected from a woman between 55 and 75 years old who had recovered from COVID-19. The sequenced sample consisted of PBMCs or T cells enriched from blood (not recorded which). The rearrangement joined TRBV19 to TRBJ2-7, with 9 central nucleotides matching TRBD1. The CDR3 region has the sequence CASSIYLGQGYYEQYF. The bases are TGTGCCAGTAGTATATACTTGGGACAGGGCTACTACGAGCAGTACTTC. The entire variable domain, with the stretches around the CDR3 drawn from the reference TRBV19 and TRBJ2-7 proteins, is DGGITQSPKYLFRKEGQNVTLSCEQNLNHDAMYWYRQDPGQGLRLIYYSQIVNDFQKGDIAEGYSVSREKKESFPLTVTSAQKNPTAFYLCASSIYLGQGYYEQYFGPGTRLTVT.